The present TCR beta chain was sequenced within a study of CD8+ T cells in alopecia areata. Whole-study context: Those treated were given oral tofacitinib at 5 to 10 mg twice daily. Tofacitinib administration persisted for 6 to 18 months, succeeded by 6 months off drug. Regarding the study as a whole: Normal skin's resident alphabeta T cells are also sequenced in scalp samples. Clonality exceeded that of normal scalp in lesional scalp, most notably in alopecia totalis/universalis.

RNA was isolated and reverse transcribed to cDNA, the sequencing template. Some clones are missing from TCRdb's copy, which holds only in-frame ones; the method was immunoSEQ multiplex PCR. The sample includes some 14,000 clones, under 60% of them seen just once. Lesional scalp punch biopsies and peripheral blood came from alopecia areata patients. To note about this clone: The antigen is not known.

CDR1 is SQVTM, CDR2 ANQGSEA, per germline. Trimming removed 3 bases from V and 0 bases from J, with 13 bases in between. The CDR3 extends over 15 amino acids. The sequence derives from a human donor with alopecia areata. This chain links TRBV29-1 with TRBJ2-3; a weak D match, TRBD2 (5 bases). Material: skin, obtained at week 0. The CDR3, as DNA: TGCAGCGTTGAGGCCCGGGGTCCAAGCACAGATACGCAGTATTTT. It translates to CSVEARGPSTDTQYF.